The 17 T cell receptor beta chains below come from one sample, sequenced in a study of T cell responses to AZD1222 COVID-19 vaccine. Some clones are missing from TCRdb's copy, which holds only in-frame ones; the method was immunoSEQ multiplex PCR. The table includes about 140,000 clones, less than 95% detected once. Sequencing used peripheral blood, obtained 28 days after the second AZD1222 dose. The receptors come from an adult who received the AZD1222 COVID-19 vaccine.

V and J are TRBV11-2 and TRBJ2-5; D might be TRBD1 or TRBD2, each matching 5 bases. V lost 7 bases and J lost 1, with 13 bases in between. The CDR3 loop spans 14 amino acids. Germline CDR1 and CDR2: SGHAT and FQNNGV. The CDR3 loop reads CASTLEGRQETQYF. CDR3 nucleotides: TGTGCCAGCACCCTCGAGGGGCGCCAAGAGACCCAGTACTTC.

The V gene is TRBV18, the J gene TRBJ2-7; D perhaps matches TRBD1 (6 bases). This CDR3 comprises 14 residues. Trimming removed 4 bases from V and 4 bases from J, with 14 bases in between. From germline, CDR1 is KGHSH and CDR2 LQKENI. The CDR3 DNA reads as TGTGCCAGCTCACTAGGGACATCTAAATACGAGCAGTACTTC. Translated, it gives CASSLGTSKYEQYF.

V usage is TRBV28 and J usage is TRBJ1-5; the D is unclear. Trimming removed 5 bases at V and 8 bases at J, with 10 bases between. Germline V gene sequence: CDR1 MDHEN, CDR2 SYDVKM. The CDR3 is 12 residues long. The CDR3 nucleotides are TGTGCCAGCAGTCCTGTGTCGGAGCCCCAGCATTTT. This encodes CASSPVSEPQHF.

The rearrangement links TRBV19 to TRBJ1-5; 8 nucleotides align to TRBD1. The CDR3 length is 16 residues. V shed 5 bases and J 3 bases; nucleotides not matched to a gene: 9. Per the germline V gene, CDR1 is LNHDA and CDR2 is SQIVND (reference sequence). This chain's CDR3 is CASSVSGTGDNQPQHF. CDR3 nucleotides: TGTGCCAGTAGTGTATCCGGGACAGGCGACAATCAGCCCCAGCATTTT.

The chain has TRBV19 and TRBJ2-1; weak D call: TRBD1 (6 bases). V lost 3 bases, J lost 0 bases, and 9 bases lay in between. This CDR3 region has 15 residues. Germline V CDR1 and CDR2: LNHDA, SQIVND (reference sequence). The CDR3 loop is CASSMRGSSYNEQFF. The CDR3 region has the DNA TGTGCCAGTAGTATGAGGGGGAGCTCCTACAATGAGCAGTTCTTC.

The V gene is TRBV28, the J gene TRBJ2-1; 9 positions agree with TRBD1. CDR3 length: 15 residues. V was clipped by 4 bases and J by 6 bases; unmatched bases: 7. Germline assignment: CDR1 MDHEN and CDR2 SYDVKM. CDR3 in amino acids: CASSSPGQGFNEQFF. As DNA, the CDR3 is TGTGCCAGCAGTTCCCCGGGACAGGGATTCAATGAGCAGTTCTTC.

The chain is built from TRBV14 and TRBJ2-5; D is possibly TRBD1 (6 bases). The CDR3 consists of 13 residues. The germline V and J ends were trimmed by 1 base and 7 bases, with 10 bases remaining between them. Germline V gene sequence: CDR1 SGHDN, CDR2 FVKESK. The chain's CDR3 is CASSQGQGGTQYF. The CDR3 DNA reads TGTGCCAGCAGCCAAGGGCAAGGGGGGACCCAGTACTTC.

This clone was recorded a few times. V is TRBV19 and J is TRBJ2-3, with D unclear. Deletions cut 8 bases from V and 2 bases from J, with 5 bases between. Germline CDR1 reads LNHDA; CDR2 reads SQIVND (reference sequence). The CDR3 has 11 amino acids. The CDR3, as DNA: TGTGCCAGTCGTACCACAGATACGCAGTATTTT. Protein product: CASRTTDTQYF. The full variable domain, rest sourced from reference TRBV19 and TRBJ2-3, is DGGITQSPKYLFRKEGQNVTLSCEQNLNHDAMYWYRQDPGQGLRLIYYSQIVNDFQKGDIAEGYSVSREKKESFPLTVTSAQKNPTAFYLCASRTTDTQYFGPGTRLTVL.

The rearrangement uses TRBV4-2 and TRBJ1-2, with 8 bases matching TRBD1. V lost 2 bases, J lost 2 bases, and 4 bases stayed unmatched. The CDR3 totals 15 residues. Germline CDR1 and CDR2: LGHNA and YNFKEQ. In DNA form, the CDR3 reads TGTGCCAGCAGCCAACTGTCAGGGGGCAACTATGGCTACACCTTC. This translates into CASSQLSGGNYGYTF.

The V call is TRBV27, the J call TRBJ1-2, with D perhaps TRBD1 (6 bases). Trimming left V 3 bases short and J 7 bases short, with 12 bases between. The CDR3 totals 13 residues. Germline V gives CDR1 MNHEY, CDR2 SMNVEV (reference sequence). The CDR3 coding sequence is TGTGCCAGCAGTTTGTCTGGGGGCCTTGGCTACACCTTC. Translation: CASSLSGGLGYTF.

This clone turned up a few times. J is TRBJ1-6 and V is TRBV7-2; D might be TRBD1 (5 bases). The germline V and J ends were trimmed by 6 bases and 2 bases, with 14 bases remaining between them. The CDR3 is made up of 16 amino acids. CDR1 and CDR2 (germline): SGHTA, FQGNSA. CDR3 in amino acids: CASREASGTYNSPLHF. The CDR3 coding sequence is TGTGCCAGCAGAGAGGCCTCAGGGACCTATAATTCACCCCTCCACTTT.

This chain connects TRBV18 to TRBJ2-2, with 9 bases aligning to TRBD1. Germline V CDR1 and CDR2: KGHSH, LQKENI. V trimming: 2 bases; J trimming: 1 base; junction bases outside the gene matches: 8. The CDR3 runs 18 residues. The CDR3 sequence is CASSPNVPGQGNTGELFF. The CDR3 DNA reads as TGTGCCAGCTCACCAAACGTACCGGGACAGGGGAACACCGGGGAGCTGTTTTTT.

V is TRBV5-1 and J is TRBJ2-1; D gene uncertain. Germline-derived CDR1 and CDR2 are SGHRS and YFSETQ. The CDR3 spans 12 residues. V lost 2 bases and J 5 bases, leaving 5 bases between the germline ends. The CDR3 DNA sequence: TGCGCCAGCAGCTTAGAGAACAATGAGCAGTTCTTC. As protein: CASSLENNEQFF.

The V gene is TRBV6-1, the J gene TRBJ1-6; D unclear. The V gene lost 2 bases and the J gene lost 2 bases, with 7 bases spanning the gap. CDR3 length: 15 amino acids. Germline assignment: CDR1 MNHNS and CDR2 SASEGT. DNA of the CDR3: TGTGCCAGCAGTGAATGGCAGCCCTATAATTCACCCCTCCACTTT. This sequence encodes CASSEWQPYNSPLHF.

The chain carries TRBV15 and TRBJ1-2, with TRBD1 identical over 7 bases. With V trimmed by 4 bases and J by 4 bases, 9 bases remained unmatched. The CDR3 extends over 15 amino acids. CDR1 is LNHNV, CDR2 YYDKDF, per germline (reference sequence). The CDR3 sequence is CATSTLDRAGYGYTF. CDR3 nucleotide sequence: TGTGCCACCAGCACCTTAGACAGGGCAGGCTATGGCTACACCTTC.

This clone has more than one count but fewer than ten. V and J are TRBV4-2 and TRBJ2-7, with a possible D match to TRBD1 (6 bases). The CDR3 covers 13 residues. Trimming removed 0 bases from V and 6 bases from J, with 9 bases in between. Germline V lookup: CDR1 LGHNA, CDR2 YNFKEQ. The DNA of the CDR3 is TGTGCCAGCAGCCAAGAATCCAGGGGCGAGCAGTACTTC. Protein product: CASSQESRGEQYF.

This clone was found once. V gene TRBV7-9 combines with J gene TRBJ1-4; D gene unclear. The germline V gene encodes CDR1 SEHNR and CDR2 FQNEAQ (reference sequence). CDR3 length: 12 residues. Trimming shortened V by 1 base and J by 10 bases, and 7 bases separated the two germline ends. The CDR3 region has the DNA TGTGCCAGCAGCTTAGAGTCGGGAAAACTGTTTTTT. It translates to CASSLESGKLFF.